A selection of T cell receptor beta chains follows, all from one sample in a study of blood T cells in healthy people across ages. One entry per CDR3 protein results from TCRdb running MiXCR on the 5' RACE reads. The data contain 980,000 or so distinct CDR3 sequences, under 50% of them seen just once; the ten biggest clones take up 10% to 15%. The sample was blood. These receptors originate from a man between 25 and 39 years old in good health. The CDR3 runs from the conserved cysteine through the conserved F or W. The D gene is left open where the match is weak. For some rows the clone size is stated as once, few or many, or as a class when expanded; others skip it.

clone_size d_call j_call v_call cdr3_aa cdr3_nt
. . TRBJ1-2 TRBV7-2 CASSSDTHNYGYTF TGTGCCAGCAGCTCGGACACGCATAACTATGGCTACACCTTC
. TRBD1 TRBJ1-2 TRBV6-7 CASSYGQASSKGYTF TGTGCCAGCAGTTACGGACAGGCTAGTTCAAAAGGCTACACCTTC
. . TRBJ1-5 TRBV12-3/TRBV12-4 CASSPPGGDSNQPQHF TGTGCCAGCAGTCCGCCGGGCGGAGATAGCAATCAGCCCCAGCATTTT
. . TRBJ1-5 TRBV4-2 CASSQGLQSFQPQHF TGTGCCAGCAGCCAGGGCCTACAGAGTTTTCAGCCCCAGCATTTT
once . TRBJ2-3 TRBV12-3/TRBV12-4 CASSLRREGADTQYF TGTGCCAGCAGTTTAAGGAGAGAGGGAGCAGATACGCAGTATTTT
once TRBD2 TRBJ2-5 TRBV27 CASSHYGGAQRGVLRQETQYF TGTGCCAGCAGCCATTATGGGGGTGCCCAGCGGGGGGTTCTCCGCCAAGAGACCCAGTACTTC
few . TRBJ2-7 TRBV27 CASSLRGVFYEQYF TGTGCCAGCAGCCTCAGGGGGGTATTCTACGAGCAGTACTTC
few TRBD1 TRBJ2-1 TRBV6-5 CASAPGQGMYNEQFF TGTGCCAGCGCTCCGGGACAGGGGATGTATAATGAGCAGTTCTTC
. . TRBJ2-7 TRBV7-2 CASSLGLTLSEQYF TGTGCCAGCAGCTTAGGTTTGACTCTATCCGAGCAGTACTTC
once . TRBJ2-5 TRBV4-2 CASRHGGEGPQETQYF TGTGCCAGCAGACACGGAGGCGAGGGGCCCCAAGAGACCCAGTACTTC
. . TRBJ2-7 TRBV6-5 CASSYGTTRSSYEQYF TGTGCCAGCAGTTACGGGACGACTAGGAGCTCCTACGAGCAGTACTTC
. . TRBJ1-1 TRBV7-2 CASSPSSQNTEAFF TGTGCCAGCAGCCCGAGCTCACAGAACACTGAAGCTTTCTTT
few TRBD2 TRBJ2-5 TRBV20-1 CSAFISGGPQETQYF TGCAGTGCTTTTATTAGCGGGGGTCCTCAAGAGACCCAGTACTTC
few . TRBJ1-2 TRBV4-1 CASSQDSQTSNYGYTF TGCGCCAGCAGCCAAGATTCTCAGACGTCTAACTATGGCTACACCTTC
few . TRBJ2-7 TRBV25-1 CASSGGGVTYEQYF TGTGCCAGCAGTGGTGGCGGAGTGACCTACGAGCAGTACTTC
few . TRBJ1-1 TRBV6-5 CASSDRGGWTEAFF TGTGCCAGCAGCGACCGTGGGGGATGGACTGAAGCTTTCTTT
. TRBD2 TRBJ2-3 TRBV28 CASSGTSGGYTQYF TGTGCCAGCAGTGGTACTAGCGGGGGGTATACGCAGTATTTT
few TRBD1 TRBJ2-3 TRBV4-3 CASSDPIGTDYDDTQYF TGCGCCAGCAGCGATCCTATTGGGACAGATTACGACGATACGCAGTATTTT
few . TRBJ2-7 TRBV21-1 CASSKGDRDILYYEQYF TGTGCCAGCAGCAAAGGGGACCGGGACATCCTTTACTACGAGCAGTACTTC
few . TRBJ2-5 TRBV11-3 CASSLDRGSETQYF TGTGCCAGCAGCTTAGATCGAGGCTCAGAGACCCAGTACTTC
. TRBD2 TRBJ2-7 TRBV14 CASSQLSGSSCNEQYF TGTGCCAGCAGCCAGTTAAGCGGGAGCTCTTGCAATGAGCAGTACTTC
. . TRBJ2-1 TRBV7-9 CASSPPDGLSYNEQFF TGTGCCAGCAGCCCGCCGGACGGTCTATCGTACAATGAGCAGTTCTTC
once . TRBJ2-7 TRBV13 CAGSLWTGLVEQYF TGTGCCGGCAGCTTATGGACGGGCCTCGTCGAGCAGTACTTC
. . TRBJ2-4 TRBV9 CASSVAIVDIQYF TGTGCCAGCAGCGTAGCTATTGTGGACATTCAGTACTTC
few . TRBJ2-7 TRBV7-9 CASSHRTAYEQYF TGTGCCAGCAGCCATCGGACAGCCTACGAGCAGTACTTC
. . TRBJ2-1 TRBV10-3 CATSEDRTNEQFF TGTGCCACCAGTGAAGACAGGACCAATGAGCAGTTCTTC
. . TRBJ1-6 TRBV7-2 CASSLALWGHLSAPLHF TGTGCCAGCAGCTTAGCGCTATGGGGGCACCTATCGGCACCCCTCCACTTT
. . TRBJ2-3 TRBV11-3 CASSLTPSPDTQYF TGTGCCAGCAGCTTGACTCCTAGCCCAGATACGCAGTATTTT
. TRBD2 TRBJ2-1 TRBV5-1 CASGTSGGPDEQFF TGCGCCAGCGGTACTAGCGGGGGCCCGGATGAGCAGTTCTTC
few . TRBJ2-7 TRBV6-5 CASSRQAGRPYEQYF TGTGCCAGCAGTCGGCAGGCGGGGCGTCCCTACGAGCAGTACTTC
many . TRBJ1-1 TRBV20-1 CSARERRTATSNTEAFF TGCAGTGCTAGAGAACGTCGGACAGCGACAAGTAACACTGAAGCTTTCTTT
. TRBD2 TRBJ2-3 TRBV20-1 CSALSGLGGGLNTQYF TGCAGTGCTTTAAGTGGACTAGGAGGAGGTTTAAATACGCAGTATTTT
few . TRBJ1-4 TRBV27 CASSLTRRGISTNEKLFF TGTGCCAGCAGTTTAACTCGCCGGGGGATTTCAACTAATGAAAAACTGTTTTTT
. . TRBJ1-2 TRBV4-1 CASGQEAQAVDYGYTF TGCGCCAGCGGCCAAGAAGCGCAGGCTGTCGACTATGGCTACACCTTC
. . TRBJ1-5 TRBV6-5 CASRSYREDQPQHF TGTGCCAGCAGATCCTACAGGGAGGATCAGCCCCAGCATTTT
. . TRBJ2-7 TRBV6-5 CASSGQQGDEQYF TGTGCCAGCAGCGGACAACAGGGAGACGAGCAGTACTTC
. . TRBJ1-5 TRBV21-1 CASTRKGAGSNQPQHF TGTGCCAGCACCCGAAAGGGGGCAGGGAGCAATCAGCCCCAGCATTTT